This is a list of T cell receptor beta chains from one sample in a study of CD8 T cells in ankylosing spondylitis. From the 5' RACE reads, TCRdb called clonotypes with MiXCR, one entry per CDR3 protein. The data show 200,000 or so distinct CDR3 sequences, with roughly 24% seen just once and roughly 6.7% held by the top ten. Material for sequencing was blood, either unsorted or a sorted T cell fraction (not recorded which). Source of these receptors: a male donor with ankylosing spondylitis or in good health (not recorded which). CDR3s include the opening cysteine and the closing phenylalanine or tryptophan. D genes are given only for firm matches. For some rows the clone size is stated as once, few or many, or as a class when expanded; others skip it.

>NA|NA|TRBV24-1|TRBJ2-1
CATSDRVGATYNEQFF
TGTGCCACCAGTGATCGGGTAGGGGCTACCTACAATGAGCAGTTCTTC
>many|NA|TRBV29-1|TRBJ2-1
CSVVGGYSSYNEQFF
TGCAGCGTTGTGGGGGGCTATAGCTCCTACAATGAGCAGTTCTTC
>many|TRBD2|TRBV29-1|TRBJ2-5
CSVLRGESQETQYF
TGCAGCGTTTTGCGGGGGGAAAGCCAAGAGACCCAGTACTTC
>NA|NA|TRBV29-1|TRBJ2-3
CSGGFVGRGPTDTQYF
TGCAGCGGCGGGTTTGTGGGGCGGGGGCCCACAGATACGCAGTATTTT
>NA|NA|TRBV4-3|TRBJ2-2
CASSPRPSIMNTGELFF
TGCGCCAGCAGCCCCCGGCCTAGCATAATGAACACCGGGGAGCTGTTTTTT
>few|NA|TRBV29-1|TRBJ2-7
CSVENGRTYEQYF
TGCAGCGTTGAGAATGGCAGAACCTACGAGCAGTACTTC
>many|NA|TRBV5-1|TRBJ2-7
CASSLVGGNSYEQYF
TGCGCCAGCAGCTTGGTCGGGGGTAACTCCTACGAGCAGTACTTC
>NA|TRBD1|TRBV6-1|TRBJ1-3
CASSRPGQGNTIYF
TGTGCCAGCAGTCGCCCGGGACAGGGAAACACCATATATTTT
>NA|NA|TRBV20-1|TRBJ2-2
CSARDAGGTGSPGELFF
TGCAGTGCTAGAGATGCGGGGGGGACAGGGAGTCCCGGGGAGCTGTTTTTT
>many|NA|TRBV7-9|TRBJ2-5
CASRRTEVASETQYF
TGTGCCAGCAGGCGGACAGAGGTCGCTTCAGAGACCCAGTACTTC
>NA|TRBD2|TRBV20-1|TRBJ2-7
CSALGAGAYEQYF
TGCAGTGCTCTAGGGGCGGGAGCCTACGAGCAGTACTTC
>many|TRBD1|TRBV12-3/TRBV12-4|TRBJ2-5
CASATGGLGTQYF
TGTGCCAGCGCGACAGGGGGATTGGGGACCCAGTACTTC
>NA|NA|TRBV20-1|TRBJ2-5
CSARPGEADVAETQYF
TGCAGTGCTAGACCGGGTGAAGCGGACGTCGCGGAGACCCAGTACTTC
>many|TRBD2|TRBV5-1|TRBJ2-1
CASSSVNSGKSSYNEQFF
TGCGCCAGCAGCTCGGTCAATAGCGGGAAAAGCTCCTACAATGAGCAGTTCTTC
>NA|TRBD2|TRBV12-3/TRBV12-4|TRBJ2-7
CASSTLLAGGNEQYF
TGTGCCAGCAGCACGTTACTAGCGGGGGGTAACGAGCAGTACTTC
>few|NA|TRBV29-1|TRBJ1-6
CSVQQGGDNSPLHF
TGCAGCGTTCAGCAGGGCGGAGATAATTCACCCCTCCACTTT
>few|NA|TRBV11-2|TRBJ2-1
CASSLDGTGGLATRYNEQFF
TGTGCCAGCAGCTTAGATGGGACAGGAGGACTAGCGACTCGCTACAATGAGCAGTTCTTC
>NA|NA|TRBV29-1|TRBJ2-6
CSVEDPQKSGANVLTF
TGCAGCGTTGAGGACCCCCAGAAGTCTGGGGCCAACGTCCTGACTTTC
>NA|NA|TRBV5-1|TRBJ2-1
CASRPEVTVYNEQFF
TGCGCCAGCCGCCCAGAAGTGACAGTCTACAATGAGCAGTTCTTC
>many|NA|TRBV6-5|TRBJ1-1
CASSYPRGSRTEAFF
TGTGCCAGCAGTTACCCTCGGGGCTCGCGGACTGAAGCTTTCTTT
>many|NA|TRBV7-2|TRBJ2-5
CASSLVALWTTETQYF
TGTGCCAGCAGCTTAGTGGCCCTGTGGACCACCGAGACCCAGTACTTC
>many|TRBD2|TRBV6-5|TRBJ2-7
CASSFQNPGLPVEQYF
TGTGCCAGCAGTTTCCAAAACCCGGGACTACCAGTCGAGCAGTACTTC
>NA|TRBD2|TRBV20-1|TRBJ2-1
CSASGLAGANEQFF
TGCAGTGCTAGCGGCCTAGCGGGGGCCAATGAGCAGTTCTTC
>few|TRBD1|TRBV2|TRBJ2-1
CASSAAQGALQFF
TGTGCCAGCAGTGCCGCACAGGGGGCTTTGCAGTTCTTC
>few|TRBD2|TRBV10-3|TRBJ2-5
CAISGRAGETQYF
TGTGCCATCTCCGGGAGGGCAGGAGAGACCCAGTACTTC
>NA|NA|TRBV20-1|TRBJ2-1
CSARRTNYNEQFF
TGCAGTGCTAGGAGGACTAACTACAATGAGCAGTTCTTC
>many|NA|TRBV5-1|TRBJ2-3
CASSSTTGTTTDTQYF
TGCGCCAGCAGCTCAACGACCGGTACCACCACAGATACGCAGTATTTT
>NA|NA|TRBV29-1|TRBJ2-7
CSVEDELNSGSYEQYF
TGCAGCGTTGAAGATGAGTTAAACAGTGGATCCTACGAGCAGTACTTC
>many|NA|TRBV9|TRBJ1-1
CASSVGAGRRVTEAFF
TGTGCCAGCAGCGTAGGTGCGGGGAGGAGAGTAACTGAAGCTTTCTTT
>many|NA|TRBV11-2|TRBJ1-1
CASSPHRLTMNTEAFF
TGTGCCAGCAGCCCGCACAGGCTTACCATGAACACTGAAGCTTTCTTT
>many|TRBD1|TRBV20-1|TRBJ1-2
CSARDRTNYGYTF
TGCAGTGCTAGGGACAGGACTAACTATGGCTACACCTTC
>NA|NA|TRBV2|TRBJ1-6
CASEGRHF
TGTGCCAGCGAGGGTCGCCACTTT
>many|NA|TRBV18|TRBJ2-5
CASSPNLGGGGEETQYF
TGTGCCAGCTCCCCAAATCTGGGCGGAGGAGGAGAGGAGACCCAGTACTTC
>many|NA|TRBV12-5|TRBJ1-6
CASGLAGTGSNSPLHF
TGTGCTAGTGGTTTGGCGGGCACAGGGAGCAATTCACCCCTCCACTTT
>many|NA|TRBV12-3/TRBV12-4|TRBJ1-2
CASRVGHKPSSGYGYTF
TGTGCCAGCAGAGTAGGACATAAACCCTCATCCGGCTATGGCTACACCTTC
>many|NA|TRBV3-1|TRBJ1-2
CASSQGTNYGYTF
TGTGCCAGCAGCCAAGGGACAAACTATGGCTACACCTTC
>NA|TRBD2|TRBV20-1|TRBJ2-3
CSASRLAGGSDTQYF
TGCAGTGCTAGTAGACTAGCGGGTGGTTCAGATACGCAGTATTTT
>once|NA|TRBV29-1|TRBJ2-1
CSVVQRAALIFYNEQFF
TGCAGCGTTGTTCAGCGGGCGGCCCTGATATTTTACAATGAGCAGTTCTTC
>few|NA|TRBV18|TRBJ2-2
CASSPGRGDTGELFF
TGTGCCAGCTCACCAGGAAGGGGAGACACCGGGGAGCTGTTTTTT